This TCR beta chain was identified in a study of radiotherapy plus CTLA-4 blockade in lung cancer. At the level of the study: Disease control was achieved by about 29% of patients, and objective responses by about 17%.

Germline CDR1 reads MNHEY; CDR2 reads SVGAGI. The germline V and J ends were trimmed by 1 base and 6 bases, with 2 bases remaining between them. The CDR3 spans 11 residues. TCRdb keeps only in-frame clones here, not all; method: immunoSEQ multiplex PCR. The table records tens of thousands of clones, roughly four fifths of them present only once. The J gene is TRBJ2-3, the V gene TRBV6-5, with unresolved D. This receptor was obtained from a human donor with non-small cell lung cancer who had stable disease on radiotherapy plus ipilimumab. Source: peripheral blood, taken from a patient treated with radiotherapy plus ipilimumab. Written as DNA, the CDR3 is TGTGCCAGCAGTTACTTTGATACGCAGTATTTT. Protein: CASSYFDTQYF.